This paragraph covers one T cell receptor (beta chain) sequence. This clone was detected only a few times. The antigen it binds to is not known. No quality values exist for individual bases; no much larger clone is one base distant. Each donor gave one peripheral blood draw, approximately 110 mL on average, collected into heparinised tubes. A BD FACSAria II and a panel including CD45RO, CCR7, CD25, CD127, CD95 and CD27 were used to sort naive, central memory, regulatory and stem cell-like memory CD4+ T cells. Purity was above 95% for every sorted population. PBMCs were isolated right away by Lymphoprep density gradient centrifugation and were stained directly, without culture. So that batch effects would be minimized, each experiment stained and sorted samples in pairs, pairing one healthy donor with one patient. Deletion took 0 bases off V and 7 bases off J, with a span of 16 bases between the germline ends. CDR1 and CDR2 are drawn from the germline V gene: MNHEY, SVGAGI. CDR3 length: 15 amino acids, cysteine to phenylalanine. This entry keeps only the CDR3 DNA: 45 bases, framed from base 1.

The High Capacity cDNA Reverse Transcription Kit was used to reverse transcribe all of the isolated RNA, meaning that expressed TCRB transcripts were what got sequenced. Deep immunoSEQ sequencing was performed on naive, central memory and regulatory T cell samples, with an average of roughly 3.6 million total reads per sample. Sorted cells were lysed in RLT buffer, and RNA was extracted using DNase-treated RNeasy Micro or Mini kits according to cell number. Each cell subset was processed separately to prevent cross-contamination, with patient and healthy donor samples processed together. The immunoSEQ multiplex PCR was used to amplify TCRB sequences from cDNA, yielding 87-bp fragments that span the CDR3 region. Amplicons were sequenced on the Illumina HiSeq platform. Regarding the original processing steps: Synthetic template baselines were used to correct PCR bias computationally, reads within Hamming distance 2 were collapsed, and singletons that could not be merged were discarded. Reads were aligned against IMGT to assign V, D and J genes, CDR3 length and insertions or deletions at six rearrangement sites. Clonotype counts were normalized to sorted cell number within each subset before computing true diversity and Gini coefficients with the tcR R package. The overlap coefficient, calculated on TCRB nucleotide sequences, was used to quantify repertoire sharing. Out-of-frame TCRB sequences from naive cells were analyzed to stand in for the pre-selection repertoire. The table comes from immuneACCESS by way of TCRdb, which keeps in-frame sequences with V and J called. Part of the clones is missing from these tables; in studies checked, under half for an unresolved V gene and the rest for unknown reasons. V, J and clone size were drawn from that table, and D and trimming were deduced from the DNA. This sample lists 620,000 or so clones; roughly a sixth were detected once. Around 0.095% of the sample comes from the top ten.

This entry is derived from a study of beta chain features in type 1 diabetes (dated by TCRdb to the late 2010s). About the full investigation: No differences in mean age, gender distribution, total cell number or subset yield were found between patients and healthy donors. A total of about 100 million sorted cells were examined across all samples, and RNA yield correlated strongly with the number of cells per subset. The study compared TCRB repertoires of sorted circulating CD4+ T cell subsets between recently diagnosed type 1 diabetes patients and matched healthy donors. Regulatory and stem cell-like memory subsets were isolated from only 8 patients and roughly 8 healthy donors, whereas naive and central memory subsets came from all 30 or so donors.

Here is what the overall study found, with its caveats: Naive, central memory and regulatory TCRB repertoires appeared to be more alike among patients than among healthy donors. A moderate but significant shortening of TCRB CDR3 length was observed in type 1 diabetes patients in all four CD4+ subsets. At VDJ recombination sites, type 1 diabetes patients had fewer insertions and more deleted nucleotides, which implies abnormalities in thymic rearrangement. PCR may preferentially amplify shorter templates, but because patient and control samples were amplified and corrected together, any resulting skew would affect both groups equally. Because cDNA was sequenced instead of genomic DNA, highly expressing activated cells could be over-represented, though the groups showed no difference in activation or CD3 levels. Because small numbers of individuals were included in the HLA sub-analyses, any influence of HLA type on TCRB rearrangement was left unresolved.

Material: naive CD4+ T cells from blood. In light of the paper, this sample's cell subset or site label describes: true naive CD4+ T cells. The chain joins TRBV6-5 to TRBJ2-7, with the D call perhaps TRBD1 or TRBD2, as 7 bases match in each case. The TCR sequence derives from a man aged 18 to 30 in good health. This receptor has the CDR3 CASSYSGGDSREQYF. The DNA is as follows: TGTGCCAGCAGTTACTCGGGGGGGGACAGTCGAGAGCAGTACTTC.